The TCR beta chain described here comes from a study of blood T cell repertoires in COVID-19. Study context: Acute and convalescent COVID-19 samples came from the United States, Italy and Spain. T cells, B-cell-depleted T cells, or PBMCs provided the cDNA or gDNA that served as material.

Clones were sequenced by immunoSEQ multiplex PCR, and TCRdb holds only the in-frame ones, with some missing. The sample lists 250,000 to 300,000 clones, roughly four fifths occurring once. Participants reported their clinical history, and cohort assignment relied on those reports. Germline lookup yields CDR1 MNHEY and CDR2 SVGAGI. V shed 6 bases and J shed 0 bases, with 11 bases lying between them. This CDR3 has 14 residues. This chain joins TRBV6-5 and TRBJ1-1; D is ambiguous. What was sequenced was PBMCs or T cells enriched from blood (not recorded which). The clonotype comes from a young man with acute COVID-19. CDR3 DNA sequence: TGTGCCAGCAGGACTGAAGCATTGAACACTGAAGCTTTCTTT. This encodes CASRTEALNTEAFF.